The rows below give T cell receptor beta chains drawn from one sample of a study of T cells in Graves' hyperthyroidism and ophthalmopathy. TCRdb reprocessed the multiplex PCR reads with MiXCR, giving one entry per CDR3 protein. The data show over 700,000 distinct CDR3 sequences, about a third seen once. The sample consisted of blood. These receptors originate from a woman aged 40 to 50 with Graves' hyperthyroidism. CDR3s include the opening cysteine and the closing phenylalanine or tryptophan. D genes are given only for firm matches. Clone size, where shown, is once, few, many, or a class for clones that have expanded.

D gene	V gene	clone size	J gene	CDR3 DNA	CDR3 protein
TRBD1	TRBV7-2	-	TRBJ1-2	TGTGCCAGCAGCTTGACAGGGGGAAGGTACACCTTC	CASSLTGGRYTF
TRBD2	TRBV7-2	few	TRBJ2-7	TGTGCCAGCAGCCTGGGGAAGACTAGCGGGAGTGGCGAGCAGTACTTC	CASSLGKTSGSGEQYF
TRBD1	TRBV5-1	many	TRBJ1-1	TGCGCCAGCAGCCCTGGGCGGGACAGGGACACTGAAGCTTTCTTT	CASSPGRDRDTEAFF
-	TRBV11-2	-	TRBJ1-5	TGTGCCAGCAGCTTGAAGTCCGGGGCAGGCAATCAGCCCCAGCATTTT	CASSLKSGAGNQPQHF
TRBD1	TRBV29-1	-	TRBJ1-1	TGCAGCGTCGTCCAGGGGGCTTTGAACACTGAAGCTTTCTTT	CSVVQGALNTEAFF
-	TRBV7-2	-	TRBJ2-7	TGTGCCACCAGCATACACAGGGAGGGGTCCTACGAGCAGTACTTC	CATSIHREGSYEQYF
-	TRBV20-1	many	TRBJ2-5	TGCAGTGCGTTGGTTTTAGAGACCCAGTACTTC	CSALVLETQYF
TRBD1	TRBV7-8	-	TRBJ2-2	TGTGCCAGCAGCTCCCTCGAGACAGGGGTTACCGGGGAGCTGTTTTTT	CASSSLETGVTGELFF
TRBD1	TRBV7-8	-	TRBJ1-3	TGTGCCAGCAGCTTAGAGGGGACAGGGGCCAGCTCTGGAAACACCATATATTTT	CASSLEGTGASSGNTIYF
TRBD2	TRBV7-2	few	TRBJ2-7	TGTGCCAGCAGCTCCCGAAGCGGGGGGGTCCCCTACGAGCAGTACTTC	CASSSRSGGVPYEQYF
-	TRBV20-1	-	TRBJ1-2	TGCAGTGCTCGGTGGGAACAGGGATCTGGCTACACCTTC	CSARWEQGSGYTF
TRBD1	TRBV20-1	few	TRBJ1-5	TGCAGTGCTGGGACAGGGGTGGATCAGCCCCAGCATTTT	CSAGTGVDQPQHF
TRBD1	TRBV6-5	few	TRBJ1-1	TGTGCCAGCAGTTGGGACAGGGGGAGGAACACTGAAGCTTTCTTT	CASSWDRGRNTEAFF
-	TRBV7-9	few	TRBJ1-1	TGTGCCAGCAGCCAGCAGGGGATTGAAGCTTTCTTT	CASSQQGIEAFF
TRBD1	TRBV19	many	TRBJ1-4	TGTGCCAGTAGTCGGGACAGGGATAATGAAAAACTGTTTTTT	CASSRDRDNEKLFF
-	TRBV7-9	-	TRBJ2-7	TGTGCCAGCCGTAGGGCGCGAGTAAACGAGCAGTACTTC	CASRRARVNEQYF